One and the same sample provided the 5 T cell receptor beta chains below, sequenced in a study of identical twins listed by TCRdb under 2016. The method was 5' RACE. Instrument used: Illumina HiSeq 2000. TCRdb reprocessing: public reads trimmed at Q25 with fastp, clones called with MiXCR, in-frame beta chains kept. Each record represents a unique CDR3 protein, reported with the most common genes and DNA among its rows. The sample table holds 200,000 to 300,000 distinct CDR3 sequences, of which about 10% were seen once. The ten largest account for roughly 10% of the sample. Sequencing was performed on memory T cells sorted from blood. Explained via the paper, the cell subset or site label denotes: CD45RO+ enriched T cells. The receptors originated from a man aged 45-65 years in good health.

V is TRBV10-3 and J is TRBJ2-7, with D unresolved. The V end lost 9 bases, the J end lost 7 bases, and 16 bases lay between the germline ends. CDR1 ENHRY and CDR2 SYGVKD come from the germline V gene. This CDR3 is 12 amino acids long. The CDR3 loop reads CAIAERVGEQYF. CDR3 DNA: TGTGCCATTGCCGAACGAGTGGGGGAGCAGTACTTC.

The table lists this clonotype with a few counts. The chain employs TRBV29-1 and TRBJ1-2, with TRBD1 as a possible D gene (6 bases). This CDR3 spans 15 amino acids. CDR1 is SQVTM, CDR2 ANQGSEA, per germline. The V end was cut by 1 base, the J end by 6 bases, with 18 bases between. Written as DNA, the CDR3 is TGCAGCGTTGAAGGACAGGCGGAAGGGAGAAATGGCTACACCTTC. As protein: CSVEGQAEGRNGYTF.

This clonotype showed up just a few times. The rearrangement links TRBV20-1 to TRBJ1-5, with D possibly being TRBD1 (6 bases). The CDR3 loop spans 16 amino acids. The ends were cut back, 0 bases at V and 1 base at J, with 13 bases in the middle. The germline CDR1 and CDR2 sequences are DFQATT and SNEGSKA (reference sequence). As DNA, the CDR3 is TGCAGTGCTAGAGATGTCGGGGGCATGAGCAATCAGCCCCAGCATTTT. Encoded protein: CSARDVGGMSNQPQHF.

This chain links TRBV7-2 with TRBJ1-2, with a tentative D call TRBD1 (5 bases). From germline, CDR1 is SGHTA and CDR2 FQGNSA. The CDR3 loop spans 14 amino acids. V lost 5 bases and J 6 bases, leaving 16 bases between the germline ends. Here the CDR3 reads CASSQTKGYDGYTF. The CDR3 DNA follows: TGTGCCAGCAGCCAGACAAAGGGGTATGATGGCTACACCTTC. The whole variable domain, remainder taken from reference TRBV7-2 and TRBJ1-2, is GAGVSQSPSNKVTEKGKDVELRCDPISGHTALYWYRQSLGQGLEFLIYFQGNSAPDKSGLPSDRFSAERTGGSVSTLTIQRTQQEDSAVYLCASSQTKGYDGYTFGSGTRLTVV.

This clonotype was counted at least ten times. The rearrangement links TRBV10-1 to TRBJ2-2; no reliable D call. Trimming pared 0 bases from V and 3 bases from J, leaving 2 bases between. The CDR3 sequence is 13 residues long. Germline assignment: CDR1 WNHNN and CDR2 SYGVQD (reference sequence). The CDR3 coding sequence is TGCGCCAGCAGTGAGTCCTACACCGGGGAGCTGTTTTTT. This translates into CASSESYTGELFF.